This is a list of T cell receptor beta chains from one sample in a study of Ad26.COV2.S vaccination and SARS-CoV-2 variants. Sequenced by immunoSEQ multiplex PCR; TCRdb stores in-frame clones only, minus some. The repertoire has more than 300,000 clones, approximately 90% of them found once; the top ten carry 6.4%. The sequencing here drew on peripheral blood, taken in a trial of Ad26.COV2.S vaccine versus placebo. The source is a person between 18 and 60 years old who received the Ad26.COV2.S COVID-19 vaccine or a placebo. Each CDR3 is given with its conserved first and last residue. D genes are given only for firm matches. Size values are once, few and many counts, or a class for expanded clones, and some rows have none.

V gene,J gene,clone size,D gene,CDR3 DNA,CDR3 protein
TRBV7-3,TRBJ1-1,few,NA,TGTGCCAGCAGCCCCCTCCCCGGGAACACTGAAGCTTTCTTT,CASSPLPGNTEAFF
TRBV6-2/TRBV6-3,TRBJ1-5,NA,NA,TGTGCCAGCAGTTACTCCCCCCAGGGGAATCAGCCCCAGCATTTT,CASSYSPQGNQPQHF
TRBV29-1,TRBJ2-5,NA,TRBD1,TGCAGCGTTGAAGATCTCGAGGACAGGGGGCAAGAGACCCAGTACTTC,CSVEDLEDRGQETQYF
TRBV27,TRBJ1-1,NA,NA,TGTGCCAGCACCCCACAGGGCAACACTGAAGCTTTCTTT,CASTPQGNTEAFF
TRBV7-3,TRBJ1-1,NA,NA,TGTGCCAGCAGCTTGTCGCGGAATTTGGGAACTGAAGCTTTCTTT,CASSLSRNLGTEAFF
TRBV3-1/TRBV3-2,TRBJ2-1,NA,TRBD1,TGTGCCAGCAGCCAATTCCTATTATTAGCGGACAGGGGTTCCCATGAGCAGTTCTTC,CASSQFLLLADRGSHEQFF
TRBV7-9,TRBJ2-7,NA,NA,TGTGCCAGCAGCAGGGACCCCGACTACGAGCAGTACTTC,CASSRDPDYEQYF
TRBV4-3,TRBJ1-4,NA,NA,TGCGCCAGCAGCCAGATAGGGGTGGGGACTAATGAAAAACTGTTTTTT,CASSQIGVGTNEKLFF
TRBV18,TRBJ2-2,NA,NA,TGTGCCAGCTCCTCAACCGCCAGGGAGACCGGGGAGCTGTTTTTT,CASSSTARETGELFF
TRBV7-2,TRBJ2-5,few,TRBD2,TGTGCCAGCAGCTTACCTAGCGGGGGCGGGAAGACCCAGTACTTC,CASSLPSGGGKTQYF
TRBV10-3,TRBJ1-2,NA,TRBD1,TGTGCCATCAGCGCTGGGGACAGCTCAGGATATGGCTACACCTTC,CAISAGDSSGYGYTF
TRBV14,TRBJ2-3,NA,NA,TGTGCCAGCAGCCCCCCGGGCAGCACAGATACGCAGTATTTT,CASSPPGSTDTQYF
TRBV7-2,TRBJ2-2,NA,NA,TGTGCCAGCAGGAAGAACACCGGGGAGCTGTTTTTT,CASRKNTGELFF
TRBV4-1,TRBJ2-6,NA,TRBD1,TGCGCCAGCAGCCAAGGGGACAGGGGATCTGGGGCCAACGTCCTGACTTTC,CASSQGDRGSGANVLTF
TRBV28,TRBJ2-3,NA,TRBD2,TGTGCCAGCAGTTCCCGGACTAGCGGGGGGGATACGCAGTATTTT,CASSSRTSGGDTQYF
TRBV4-2,TRBJ1-5,NA,NA,TGTGCCAGCAGCCAAGATCTGGGTTGGTCCCAGCATTTT,CASSQDLGWSQHF
TRBV12-5,TRBJ2-2,once,NA,TGTGCTAGTGGTTTTACGACCGGGGAGCTGTTTTTT,CASGFTTGELFF
TRBV15,TRBJ1-2,NA,NA,TGTGCCACCAGCAGAGATTACACGGGCGCGGTGGACTACACCTTC,CATSRDYTGAVDYTF
TRBV9,TRBJ2-2,NA,TRBD2,TGTGCCAGCAGCGTTACTAGCGGCCAGAACACCGGGGAGCTGTTTTTT,CASSVTSGQNTGELFF
TRBV6-2/TRBV6-3,TRBJ2-1,NA,NA,TGTGCCAGCAGTCGCTTAGCGGAGTCCAACGGGAATGAGCAGTTCTTC,CASSRLAESNGNEQFF
TRBV4-1,TRBJ2-3,NA,NA,TGCGCCAGCAGCCGCCTCCCAAGCGGGAGCACAGATACGCAGTATTTT,CASSRLPSGSTDTQYF
TRBV4-3,TRBJ2-3,NA,TRBD2,TGCGCCAGCAGCCAAGATAGACTAGCTGCGGGGCGGGGGATCTCAGATACGCAGTATTTT,CASSQDRLAAGRGISDTQYF
TRBV4-2,TRBJ2-2,NA,TRBD2,TGTGCCAGCAGCCAAGATTCTTCGGCTAGCGGGAATCCCGGGGAGCTGTTTTTT,CASSQDSSASGNPGELFF
TRBV11-3,TRBJ2-1,NA,TRBD2,TGTGCCAGCAGCCCTGGGGCTAGCGGGGCCAATGAGCAGTTCTTC,CASSPGASGANEQFF
TRBV4-2,TRBJ1-4,once,NA,TGTGCCAGCAGCCAAGATTTGTGGGGACGTAATGAAAAACTGTTTTTT,CASSQDLWGRNEKLFF
TRBV18,TRBJ1-1,NA,NA,TGTGCCAGCTCACCACCAAGGGGGGAGAACACTGAAGCTTTCTTT,CASSPPRGENTEAFF
TRBV2,TRBJ2-5,NA,TRBD1,TGTGCCAGCAGCCCTGGGGTAGGAGACAGGGGACAAGAGACCCAGTACTTC,CASSPGVGDRGQETQYF
TRBV28,TRBJ2-1,once,NA,TGTGCCAGCATCCCAGGGGGGCGAATAGGCTCCTACAATGAGCAGTTCTTC,CASIPGGRIGSYNEQFF
TRBV4-2,TRBJ2-7,once,NA,TGTGCCAGCAGCCAAGAACGGGGCCGGACCTACGAGCAGTACTTC,CASSQERGRTYEQYF
TRBV7-3,TRBJ2-2,NA,NA,TGTGCCAGCAGCTTAACGGGACACCCATTTTTTTTGGAATCGACCGGGGAGCTGTTTTTT,CASSLTGHPFFLESTGELFF
TRBV25-1,TRBJ1-4,NA,TRBD1,TGTGCCAGCAGCTCCGGGACAGTGGATGAAAAACTGTTTTTT,CASSSGTVDEKLFF
TRBV7-9,TRBJ1-2,NA,NA,TGTGCCAGCAGCCCCGAGGGACACCACTCCGGTGGCTACACCTTC,CASSPEGHHSGGYTF
TRBV4-2,TRBJ2-7,few,TRBD2,TGTGCCAGCAGCCAAGAACTAGCGGGAGGCGAGCAGTACTTC,CASSQELAGGEQYF
TRBV5-1,TRBJ2-1,NA,NA,TGCGCCAGCAACTCGGGCGTAACCTACAATGAGCAGTTCTTC,CASNSGVTYNEQFF
TRBV25-1,TRBJ2-7,once,NA,TGTGCCAGCACGCGAGAGCCCTACGAGCAGTACTTC,CASTREPYEQYF
TRBV9,TRBJ2-3,NA,TRBD2,TGTGCCAGCAGCGTGCTCGGGACTAGCGCTTCGGATACGCAGTATTTT,CASSVLGTSASDTQYF
TRBV7-2,TRBJ1-5,once,NA,TGTGCCAGCAGCCGTGGGACACCCTACAATCAGCCCCAGCATTTT,CASSRGTPYNQPQHF
TRBV10-3,TRBJ2-5,NA,NA,TGTGCCATCGGAGGAAGCAGTCAAGAGACCCAGTACTTC,CAIGGSSQETQYF
TRBV19,TRBJ1-5,NA,NA,TGTGCCAGTACCACGAGGGCACAGAATAGCAATCAGCCCCAGCATTTT,CASTTRAQNSNQPQHF
TRBV6-2/TRBV6-3,TRBJ2-7,few,NA,TGTGCCAGCAGTTACTATCGGGGGCGCCCCTCCTACGAGCAGTACTTC,CASSYYRGRPSYEQYF
TRBV19,TRBJ1-2,NA,NA,TGTGCCAGTAGAGGGAAGGCAGTGGGAAACTATGGCTACACCTTC,CASRGKAVGNYGYTF
TRBV11-1,TRBJ2-7,NA,NA,TGTGCCAGCAGCTTAGCGGCCGCGTCCTACGAGCAGTACTTC,CASSLAAASYEQYF
TRBV28,TRBJ2-2,NA,NA,TGTGCCAGCAGCTTATACACCGGGGAGCTGTTTTTT,CASSLYTGELFF
TRBV7-2,TRBJ2-1,once,TRBD2,TGTGCCAGCAGCGTTAGCGGGGTAGGTGAGCAGTTCTTC,CASSVSGVGEQFF
TRBV5-4,TRBJ1-1,NA,NA,TGTGCCAGCAGGCCCCCAAGGGGCACTGAAGCTTTCTTT,CASRPPRGTEAFF
TRBV7-9,TRBJ1-1,NA,NA,TGTGCCAGCAGCGGAACAGGGATCGGAACTGAAGCTTTCTTT,CASSGTGIGTEAFF
TRBV19,TRBJ1-1,once,TRBD1,TGTGCCAGTAGTACCCGCAGGGGGTGGGAAGCTTTCTTT,CASSTRRGWEAFF
TRBV7-7,TRBJ2-1,NA,TRBD2,TGTGCCAGCAGCTTTTCGACTAGCGGCTACAATGAGCAGTTCTTC,CASSFSTSGYNEQFF
TRBV13,TRBJ1-2,many,TRBD1,TGTGCCAGCAGCTTAGGAGTCGGACAGGGGCTAAGCTATGGCTACACCTTC,CASSLGVGQGLSYGYTF
TRBV5-1,TRBJ1-1,NA,TRBD1,TGCGCCAGCAGCTGGGGACAGGCGAACACTGAAGCTTTCTTT,CASSWGQANTEAFF
TRBV28,TRBJ1-5,NA,NA,TGTGCCAGCACTCAGATTAAGGGTTTCAATCAGCCCCAGCATTTT,CASTQIKGFNQPQHF
TRBV6-5,TRBJ1-2,NA,NA,TGTGCCAGCGAGGGGGAGGCGAATGGCTACACCTTC,CASEGEANGYTF
TRBV2,TRBJ1-5,NA,TRBD1,TGTGCCAGCAGCTCACAGGGGGTAAGCAATCAGCCCCAGCATTTT,CASSSQGVSNQPQHF
TRBV28,TRBJ1-3,NA,TRBD1,TGTGCCAGCAGTAACAGGGGGCTAAGAAACACCATATATTTT,CASSNRGLRNTIYF